This TCR beta chain was sequenced for a study of high-grade serous ovarian cancer treatment subgroups. Study-level background: Each sample yielded on average roughly 7,000 unique TCR beta rearrangements from over 12,000 reads.

Regarding this clone: Its cognate antigen is unknown.

Assay used: immunoSEQ multiplex PCR; TCRdb lists only in-frame clones, some missing. The sample carries 6,500 to 7,000 clones, around 79% recorded once. Tumor samples were obtained before definitive surgery or chemotherapy. Findings of the study overall: These tumor repertoires lack spatial information from bulk sequencing. Same-patient tumor repertoires overlapped at about 0.11 to 0.85; different patients barely overlapped.

The source is a human donor with high-grade serous ovarian cancer. The sequenced sample was tumor tissue.

DNA for the CDR3: TGTGCCAGCAGCCCCGACCGCCGACACGAAGCTTTCTTT. This encodes CASSPDRRHEAFF. The chain combines TRBV14 with TRBJ1-1; the D is unclear. V shed 4 bases and J shed 8 bases, with 14 bases lying between them. This CDR3 contains 13 residues. Germline V CDR1 and CDR2: SGHDN, FVKESK.